These T cell receptor beta chains were read from a single sample in a study of cytomegalovirus exposure and HLA in healthy donors. The table came from immunoSEQ multiplex PCR; TCRdb's copy has only in-frame clones and leaves some out. The sample carries 180,000 or so clones, around 78% recorded once. Material for sequencing was PBMCs. Receptors were obtained from a female donor in good health and CMV-seronegative. CDR3s include the opening cysteine and the closing phenylalanine or tryptophan. The order of the fields is J gene, V gene, clone size, D gene, CDR3 protein, CDR3 DNA. A D gene is named only where the DNA matches it firmly. Only some rows state a clone size, as once, few, many or a class for expanded clones.

TRBJ1-2 TRBV5-4 NA NA CASTLRTANYGYTF TGTGCCAGCACCCTCAGGACAGCTAACTATGGCTACACCTTC
TRBJ2-3 TRBV2 once NA CASRGIRRAPDTQYF TGTGCCAGCCGCGGGATTCGTCGAGCGCCAGATACGCAGTATTTT
TRBJ2-2 TRBV4-1 NA NA CASSQVPGVRTGELFF TGCGCCAGCAGCCAAGTGCCGGGAGTTAGGACCGGGGAGCTGTTTTTT
TRBJ2-5 TRBV7-9 NA TRBD1 CATHRDRAETQYF TGTGCCACTCATAGGGACAGAGCAGAGACCCAGTACTTC
TRBJ1-2 TRBV6-5 NA NA CASSKDSRVIYGYTF TGTGCCAGCAGTAAGGACAGTAGGGTTATCTATGGCTACACCTTC
TRBJ2-2 TRBV30 NA TRBD1 CAWNEGAGTGELFF TGTGCCTGGAATGAGGGGGCTGGGACCGGGGAGCTGTTTTTT
TRBJ2-7 TRBV6-5 once TRBD2 CASSAGLEGYEQYF TGTGCCAGCAGTGCGGGACTAGAAGGGTACGAGCAGTACTTC
TRBJ2-5 TRBV7-8 NA TRBD2 CASSTLGGGGFETQYF TGTGCCAGCAGTACACTCGGTGGGGGGGGTTTCGAGACCCAGTACTTC
TRBJ1-2 TRBV28 few NA CASSLGVRGTYGYTF TGTGCCAGCAGTTTAGGTGTCAGGGGAACCTATGGCTACACCTTC
TRBJ2-5 TRBV4-1 NA TRBD2 CASSPGTSGILQETQYF TGCGCCAGCAGCCCCGGGACTAGCGGGATTCTACAAGAGACCCAGTACTTC
TRBJ2-4 TRBV30 NA NA CAWSVKAAELQYF TGTGCCTGGAGTGTAAAGGCGGCCGAGTTGCAGTACTTC
TRBJ1-2 TRBV5-1 NA NA CASRDSSNGYTF TGCGCCAGCAGGGACAGCTCCAATGGCTACACCTTC
TRBJ2-1 TRBV27 NA NA CASSLQNRVLGQFF TGTGCCAGCAGTTTGCAAAACAGGGTCCTCGGACAGTTCTTC
TRBJ2-1 TRBV28 NA NA CASKNSGSNNEQFF TGTGCCAGCAAAAATAGCGGATCCAACAATGAGCAGTTCTTC
TRBJ2-1 TRBV20-1 NA NA CSVGQGNEQFF TGCAGTGTAGGGCAGGGCAATGAGCAGTTCTTC
TRBJ2-2 TRBV28 NA TRBD1 CASSSYQGQGGAGELFF TGTGCCAGCAGTTCCTACCAGGGACAGGGGGGCGCCGGGGAGCTGTTTTTT
TRBJ1-4 TRBV18 few TRBD1 CASSHSHRGSEKLFF TGTGCCAGCTCACACTCACACAGGGGGAGTGAAAAACTGTTTTTT
TRBJ2-1 TRBV4-2 NA NA CASSQGGGRGNEQFF TGTGCCAGCAGCCAGGGGGGAGGCAGGGGGAATGAGCAGTTCTTC
TRBJ2-2 TRBV7-2 NA TRBD2 CASSSGLAGVGELFF TGTGCCAGCAGCTCGGGACTAGCGGGGGTCGGGGAGCTGTTTTTT
TRBJ2-7 TRBV2 NA TRBD2 CASSVEAGNHEQYF TGTGCCAGCAGTGTTGAAGCGGGGAATCACGAGCAGTACTTC
TRBJ1-4 TRBV6-5 few NA CASRRQVNEKLFF TGTGCCAGCAGGAGACAGGTTAATGAAAAACTGTTTTTT
TRBJ2-4 TRBV4-3 NA NA CASSQEVGSIQYF TGCGCCAGCAGCCAAGAGGTTGGGAGCATTCAGTACTTC
TRBJ2-1 TRBV30 once NA CAFGGYNEQFF TGTGCCTTTGGCGGGTACAATGAGCAGTTCTTC
TRBJ2-3 TRBV9 NA TRBD2 CASSVASSGGARNTQYF TGTGCCAGCAGCGTAGCTTCAAGCGGGGGGGCCCGGAATACGCAGTATTTT
TRBJ2-5 TRBV7-6 NA TRBD2 CASSLARVAGEWGETQYF TGTGCCAGCAGCTTAGCGCGGGTGGCGGGAGAATGGGGAGAGACCCAGTACTTC
TRBJ1-6 TRBV25-1 NA NA CASSLREGYNSPLHF TGTGCCAGCAGTCTCAGGGAGGGCTATAATTCACCCCTCCACTTT
TRBJ1-2 TRBV30 NA NA CAWTGSRGYTF TGTGCCTGGACGGGGTCGAGGGGCTACACCTTC
TRBJ2-6 TRBV19 NA NA CASSITGAGANVLTF TGTGCCAGTAGTATAACGGGGGCTGGGGCCAACGTCCTGACTTTC
TRBJ1-5 TRBV7-2 NA NA CASSSDGIANQPQHF TGTGCCAGCAGCTCCGACGGGATAGCCAATCAGCCCCAGCATTTT
TRBJ2-2 TRBV7-3 NA TRBD2 CASSLRLAGTGELFF TGTGCCAGCAGCTTAAGACTAGCGGGGACCGGGGAGCTGTTTTTT
TRBJ1-2 TRBV7-2 NA NA CASSLELGDSTF TGTGCCAGCAGCTTAGAGCTGGGCGACAGCACCTTC
TRBJ2-7 TRBV7-2 NA NA CASSLEVRVPGEQYF TGTGCCAGCAGCTTAGAGGTCAGGGTTCCGGGCGAGCAGTACTTC
TRBJ1-5 TRBV4-2 NA NA CASSQVSPISNQPQHF TGTGCCAGCAGCCAGGTATCGCCTATTAGCAATCAGCCCCAGCATTTT
TRBJ1-6 TRBV7-6 NA TRBD1 CASSREPGTENSPLHF TGTGCCAGCAGCCGCGAGCCCGGGACAGAGAATTCACCCCTCCACTTT
TRBJ2-7 TRBV5-6 NA TRBD1 CASSSARDSSYEQYF TGTGCCAGCAGCTCGGCCCGGGACAGCTCCTACGAGCAGTACTTC
TRBJ2-2 TRBV9 NA NA CASSPWPGTYTGELFF TGTGCCAGCAGCCCATGGCCGGGGACATACACCGGGGAGCTGTTTTTT
TRBJ2-7 TRBV11-2 NA NA CASSLDLGGAGHRYF TGTGCCAGCAGCTTAGATTTGGGGGGGGCGGGGCACAGGTACTTC
TRBJ1-2 TRBV7-8 once NA CASSSTDSGYGYTF TGTGCCAGCAGCTCCACGGACAGCGGCTATGGCTACACCTTC
TRBJ1-2 TRBV6-5 NA NA CASSYSNRGYTF TGTGCCAGCAGTTACTCGAATCGGGGCTACACCTTC
TRBJ2-7 TRBV5-8 NA NA CASSQRHNNYEQYF TGTGCCAGCAGCCAAAGACACAACAACTACGAGCAGTACTTC
TRBJ1-1 TRBV29-1 NA NA CSVDQGMNTEAFF TGCAGCGTTGATCAGGGTATGAACACTGAAGCTTTCTTT
TRBJ1-5 TRBV28 NA NA CASSSQGPQPQHF TGTGCCAGCAGTTCACAGGGACCCCAGCCCCAGCATTTT
TRBJ1-2 TRBV27 NA NA CASSSPDTYGYTF TGTGCCAGCAGTTCCCCGGACACTTATGGCTACACCTTC
TRBJ2-4 TRBV28 NA NA CASGGRSLAKNSQYF TGTGCCAGCGGGGGACGGTCACTAGCCAAAAACAGTCAGTACTTC
TRBJ1-1 TRBV7-8 NA NA CASSPYGTVNTEAFF TGTGCCAGCAGCCCCTATGGGACTGTGAACACTGAAGCTTTCTTT
TRBJ1-1 TRBV7-3 NA TRBD1 CASSLMRTGRRSEAFF TGTGCCAGCAGCTTAATGAGGACAGGGCGACGGTCTGAAGCTTTCTTT
TRBJ1-4 TRBV11-1 NA NA CASSIDSKRKLFF TGTGCCAGCAGTATAGACAGTAAAAGAAAACTGTTTTTT
TRBJ1-2 TRBV2 NA TRBD1 CASSENPGQGPGYTF TGTGCCAGCAGTGAAAATCCGGGACAGGGCCCTGGCTACACCTTC
TRBJ1-5 TRBV10-3 NA NA CAIRQVPQHF TGTGCCATCAGACAGGTACCCCAGCATTTT
TRBJ2-5 TRBV7-7 NA TRBD2 CASSIRLAAQETQYF TGTGCTAGCAGCATACGACTAGCGGCACAAGAGACCCAGTACTTC
TRBJ1-1 TRBV28 few NA CASRRQLLNTEAFF TGTGCCAGCAGGCGACAGCTGTTGAACACTGAAGCTTTCTTT